The next 4 T cell receptor beta chains were all read from a single sample in a study of shared clonotypes between healthy human individuals. Sequenced by immunoSEQ multiplex PCR; TCRdb stores in-frame clones only, minus some. This table holds about a million clones, approximately 80% found once. Sequences were obtained from memory CD4+ T cells from PBMCs. Subset defined: CD45RA-negative fraction. The origin of the receptors is a man aged 18 to 29 in good health. Some clones in this sample may be carry-over from other donors' samples.

This chain connects TRBV28 to TRBJ1-1; TRBD1 matches 7 bases. The germline gives CDR1 MDHEN, CDR2 SYDVKM. The CDR3 has 15 residues. V lost 4 bases and J lost 4; bases outside the gene matches: 9. CDR3 amino acids: CASSSQMTGITEAFF. CDR3 DNA sequence: TGTGCCAGCAGTTCGCAAATGACAGGGATCACTGAAGCTTTCTTT.

The chain combines TRBV4-2 with TRBJ2-1; D is unresolved. Germline V gives CDR1 LGHNA, CDR2 YNFKEQ. CDR3 length equals 13 residues. V was cut by 3 bases and J by 5 bases, with 8 bases left in between. CDR3 sequence: CASSHPTNNEQFF. The CDR3, as DNA: TGTGCCAGCAGCCACCCAACCAACAATGAGCAGTTCTTC.

The CDR3 sequence is CASSINWDARDGYTF. CDR3 nucleotides: TGTGCCAGTAGTATAAATTGGGACGCTCGGGACGGCTACACCTTC. The chain employs TRBV19 and TRBJ1-2, with D tentatively TRBD1 (5 bases). Germline CDR1 is LNHDA and CDR2 is SQIVND (reference sequence). The V gene lost 2 bases and the J gene lost 8 bases, with 18 bases spanning the gap. The CDR3 runs to 15 residues.

The rearrangement uses TRBV19 and TRBJ1-1; 9 nucleotides line up with TRBD1. Germline assignment: CDR1 LNHDA and CDR2 SQIVND (reference sequence). The CDR3 has 16 residues. Trimming took 1 base from V and 9 from J; bases not matched to a gene: 12. As DNA, the CDR3 is TGTGCCAGTAGTATAGGGGACAGGGCCCCTTATGGGAAAGCTTTCTTT. As protein: CASSIGDRAPYGKAFF.